The 23 T cell receptor beta chains given below trace back to one sample, sequenced in a study of T cells in Graves' hyperthyroidism and ophthalmopathy. TCR beta CDR3 region amplification was performed from RNA transcripts. First-round RT-PCR with HTBI primers amplified the TCR CDR3 region. In TCRdb, the multiplex PCR reads were re-called with MiXCR into one record per CDR3 protein. The sample consists of hundreds of thousands of distinct CDR3 sequences, approximately 15% of them appearing once. The sequencing input was blood. These receptors came from a young woman with Graves' hyperthyroidism that later progressed to Graves' ophthalmopathy.

This clonotype was detected ten times or more. This rearrangement joins TRBV12-3 or TRBV12-4 to TRBJ1-2; D not certain. Trimming removed 3 bases from V and 7 bases from J, with 6 bases in between. The CDR3 is 11 amino acids. The CDR3 loop is CASSLGGGYTF. The CDR3 DNA is TGTGCCAGCAGTTTGGGCGGTGGCTACACCTTC.

This clonotype was recorded at least ten times. The rearrangement links TRBV18 to TRBJ2-7, with D tentatively TRBD2 (5 bases). Per germline, CDR1 KGHSH and CDR2 LQKENI. The CDR3 totals 14 residues. With 3 bases removed from V and 5 bases from J, the gap between germline ends came to 14 bases. The DNA for the CDR3 is TGTGCCAGCTCACCGGACTTAGTCGACGACGAGCAGTACTTC. Encoded protein: CASSPDLVDDEQYF.

This clonotype was observed at least ten times. The rearrangement joins TRBV11-2 to TRBJ1-6, with D tentatively TRBD1 (6 bases). This CDR3 has 17 residues. V was clipped by 2 bases and J by 9 bases, with 20 bases between them. Germline V lookup: CDR1 SGHAT, CDR2 FQNNGV. The CDR3 sequence: CASSLNPLGGAGSPLHF. The CDR3 DNA reads as TGTGCCAGCAGCTTAAACCCCTTAGGGGGGGCTGGTTCACCCCTCCACTTT. Full variable domain (remainder filled in from reference TRBV11-2 and TRBJ1-6): EAGVAQSPRYKIIEKRQSVAFWCNPISGHATLYWYQQILGQGPKLLIQFQNNGVVDDSQLPKDRFSAERLKGVDSTLKIQPAKLEDSAVYLCASSLNPLGGAGSPLHFGNGTRLTVT.

This clonotype came up many times. V and J are TRBV28 and TRBJ1-6; D remains unclear. Trimming removed 7 bases at V and 5 bases at J, with 12 bases between. CDR3 length: 14 amino acids. Germline V gene lookup returns CDR1 MDHEN and CDR2 SYDVKM. As DNA, the CDR3 is TGTGCCAGCACCCTACCCATAAATAATTCACCCCTCCACTTT. This translates into CASTLPINNSPLHF.

This clonotype was found many times. This sequence joins TRBV29-1 and TRBJ2-1; D remains ambiguous. V was pared by 5 bases and J by 5 bases, with 13 bases between. Per the germline V gene, CDR1 is SQVTM and CDR2 is ANQGSEA. This CDR3 spans 13 amino acids. CDR3 in DNA: TGCAGCGTTTCGTCAGCGACCAACAATGAGCAGTTCTTC. It is translated as CSVSSATNNEQFF.

This clonotype came up many times. The rearrangement uses TRBV7-2 and TRBJ2-1; either TRBD1 or TRBD2 may supply D (5 bases each). Germline CDR1 and CDR2: SGHTA and FQGNSA. V gave up 5 bases and J gave up 4 bases, with 12 bases separating them. The CDR3 has 14 residues. The CDR3 is CASSNSGPYNEQFF. CDR3 nucleotides: TGTGCCAGCAGCAACTCGGGGCCATACAATGAGCAGTTCTTC.

This clonotype was detected many times. The rearrangement joins TRBV4-1 to TRBJ2-7, with 9 bases identical to TRBD1. CDR3 length equals 16 residues. Losses at the gene ends were 3 bases for V and 5 bases for J; bases not matched to a gene: 11. Germline V lookup: CDR1 MGHRA, CDR2 YSYEKL. The CDR3 reads CASSHFLGTGRNEQYF. For the CDR3, the DNA is TGCGCCAGCAGCCACTTCCTGGGGACAGGGCGCAACGAGCAGTACTTC.

Ten or more counts support this clonotype. This chain connects TRBV6-5 to TRBJ2-2, with TRBD1 as a possible D gene (6 bases). V lost 2 bases and J 6 bases, leaving 13 bases between the germline ends. The CDR3 is made up of 15 amino acids. Germline lookup yields CDR1 MNHEY and CDR2 SVGAGI. CDR3 protein: CASSYQQGFAGELFF. The DNA of the CDR3 is TGTGCCAGCAGTTACCAACAGGGATTTGCCGGGGAGCTGTTTTTT.

The chain combines TRBV5-1 with TRBJ2-7, with D tentatively TRBD1 or TRBD2 (5 bases each). The V and J ends lost 4 bases and 4 bases respectively, with 12 bases between them. CDR1 SGHRS and CDR2 YFSETQ come from the germline V gene. This CDR3 contains 13 residues. The CDR3 is CASSGGAEYEQYF. CDR3 DNA sequence: TGCGCCAGCAGCGGGGGAGCCGAGTACGAGCAGTACTTC.

The chain uses TRBV3-1 and TRBJ2-7; 9 bases are a match to TRBD1. CDR3 length: 15 residues. CDR1 and CDR2 (germline): LGHDT, YNNKEL (reference sequence). V shed 4 bases, J shed 3 bases, and the junction held 7 bases outside the gene matches. The DNA of the CDR3 is TGTGCCAGCAGCCCCGGGACAGGGAGTCTCTACGAGCAGTACTTC. It yields the protein CASSPGTGSLYEQYF.

The rearrangement links TRBV6-6 to TRBJ1-5; D not resolved. V lost 0 bases and J 0 bases, leaving 15 bases between the germline ends. Germline loops: CDR1 MNHNY, CDR2 SVGAGI (reference sequence). This CDR3 contains 18 residues. CDR3 loop: CASSYSSRGGFSNQPQHF. The CDR3 DNA reads as TGTGCCAGCAGTTACTCTTCGCGGGGAGGGTTTAGCAATCAGCCCCAGCATTTT.

There are a few counts of this clonotype. This chain joins TRBV7-9 and TRBJ2-3; TRBD2 aligns across 12 bases. Trimming removed 3 bases from V and 2 bases from J; junction bases left unmatched: 12. CDR1 SEHNR and CDR2 FQNEAQ come from the germline V gene (reference sequence). The CDR3 spans 19 residues. DNA of the CDR3: TGTGCCAGCAGCTTCCTCTCCGGGACTAGCGGGCGGATCACAGATACGCAGTATTTT. The encoded protein is CASSFLSGTSGRITDTQYF.

There are many counts of this clonotype. The chain carries TRBV12-3 or TRBV12-4 and TRBJ2-7; maybe TRBD2 (5 bases). This CDR3 region has 14 residues. V was pared by 8 bases and J by 3 bases, with 17 bases between. The chain's CDR3 is CASRSTGRNYEQYF. In nucleotides, the CDR3 is TGTGCCAGCCGGAGTACGGGAAGGAACTACGAGCAGTACTTC.

This clonotype was detected many times. The chain combines TRBV3-1 with TRBJ1-4; 10 bases match TRBD1. Germline loops: CDR1 LGHDT, CDR2 YNNKEL (reference sequence). V was clipped by 4 bases and J by 4 bases; unmatched bases: 3. CDR3 size: 15 residues. The CDR3 loop is CASSRRTGGNEKLFF. CDR3 coding DNA: TGTGCCAGCAGCCGAAGGACAGGGGGTAATGAAAAACTGTTTTTT.

This clonotype was recorded a few times. The chain couples TRBV7-9 to TRBJ2-1; D is unresolved. This CDR3 spans 13 amino acids. The V and J ends lost 4 bases and 8 bases respectively, with 12 bases between them. The germline CDR1 and CDR2 sequences are SEHNR and FQNEAQ (reference sequence). DNA of the CDR3: TGTGCCAGCAGCTCCTATAAGGGTGATGAGCAGTTCTTC. Its protein product is CASSSYKGDEQFF.

This clonotype has a count of ten or more. The rearrangement links TRBV20-1 to TRBJ2-3; D gene uncertain. Germline V CDR1 and CDR2: DFQATT, SNEGSKA (reference sequence). CDR3 length: 11 residues. Trimming cost V 4 bases and J 5 bases, with 7 bases left between them. The CDR3, as DNA: TGCAGTGCTACACCAGTAGATACGCAGTATTTT. Its translation is CSATPVDTQYF.

This clonotype came up many times. The chain combines TRBV12-3 or TRBV12-4 with TRBJ1-2, with D perhaps TRBD1 (6 bases). The CDR3 has 12 residues. V lost 6 bases, J lost 8 bases, and 13 bases lay in between. CDR3 bases: TGTGCCAGCAGCCAATCGACAGGCGGCTACACCTTC. Amino acids: CASSQSTGGYTF.

This clonotype has more than one count but fewer than ten. V gene TRBV19 combines with J gene TRBJ2-7; D gene ambiguous. V gave up 3 bases and J gave up 0 bases, with 15 bases separating them. The germline CDR1 and CDR2 sequences are LNHDA and SQIVND (reference sequence). The CDR3 is 16 residues long. CDR3 nucleotide sequence: TGTGCCAGTAGTATGGGCTACAGCCTCAACTCCTACGAGCAGTACTTC. Translation: CASSMGYSLNSYEQYF.

The sample holds many counts of this clonotype. The chain couples TRBV3-1 to TRBJ1-5; D is unclear. With 6 bases removed from V and 5 bases from J, the gap between germline ends came to 14 bases. The germline V gene has CDR1 LGHDT and CDR2 YNNKEL (reference sequence). This CDR3 spans 14 amino acids. For the CDR3, the DNA is TGTGCCAGCAGTGCGGCGAGGTTCGATCAGCCCCAGCATTTT. Translating it yields CASSAARFDQPQHF.

Many counts were recorded for this clonotype. The chain recombines TRBV6-2 or TRBV6-3 with TRBJ1-5; D ambiguous. The CDR3 contains 13 residues. CDR1 and CDR2 (germline): MNHEY, SVGEGT. Trimming took 2 bases from V and 6 from J, leaving 8 bases between them. The DNA for the CDR3 is TGTGCCAGCAGTTACGGCACCTTTCAGCCCCAGCATTTT. Protein sequence: CASSYGTFQPQHF.

This clonotype showed up many times. This chain links TRBV24-1 with TRBJ1-4; 9 nucleotides align to TRBD1. The V segment lost 2 bases and the J segment 4 bases; nucleotides outside the gene matches: 1. Germline V CDR1 and CDR2: KGHDR, SFDVKD. The CDR3 is made up of 15 amino acids. The CDR3 loop is CATSDSTGGNEKLFF. In DNA, the CDR3 is TGTGCCACCAGTGATTCGACAGGGGGTAATGAAAAACTGTTTTTT.

This chain links TRBV2 with TRBJ2-5, with D uncertain. With 7 bases removed from V and 3 bases from J, the gap between germline ends came to 12 bases. The CDR3 sequence is 13 residues long. Germline V CDR1 and CDR2: SNHLY, FYNNEI. CDR3 coding DNA: TGTGCCAGCACCTACGCGCGAAAAGAGACCCAGTACTTC. Amino acids: CASTYARKETQYF.

This clonotype came up a few times. V gene TRBV6-5 combines with J gene TRBJ2-1; D is possibly TRBD2 (6 bases). The V gene lost 0 bases and the J gene lost 8 bases, with 11 bases spanning the gap. The germline gives CDR1 MNHEY, CDR2 SVGAGI. The CDR3 totals 14 residues. The CDR3 bases are TGTGCCAGCAGTTACTCGAGGGCGGGACATGAGCAGTTCTTC. Its protein is CASSYSRAGHEQFF.